What follows are 5 T cell receptor beta chains derived from one specimen sequenced in a study of Graves' ophthalmopathy and Graves' hyperthyroidism. RNA transcripts were the template, and TCR beta CDR3 regions were amplified from them. Investigators did first-round RT-PCR with HTBI primers, then second-round multiplex PCR. One entry per CDR3 protein, called by TCRdb with MiXCR from the multiplex PCR reads. The top ten hold approximately 6.5% of the sample, which has under 800,000 distinct CDR3 sequences, approximately 21% seen once. Material for sequencing was peripheral blood. The receptors come from a woman younger than 30 with stable Graves' hyperthyroidism. Some clones in this sample may be carry-over from other donors' samples.

The table lists this clonotype with many counts. The chain carries TRBV20-1 and TRBJ2-2; unclear D gene. The CDR3 loop spans 12 amino acids. In germline, CDR1 is DFQATT, CDR2 SNEGSKA (reference sequence). V dropped 6 bases and J dropped 4 bases, with 9 bases sitting between them. CDR3 in amino acids: CSAGKPTGELFF. The CDR3 region has the DNA TGCAGTGCAGGAAAGCCCACCGGGGAGCTGTTTTTT.

The chain recombines TRBV12-3 or TRBV12-4 with TRBJ1-2; D is ambiguous. This CDR3 has 13 residues. The V end lost 2 bases, the J end lost 6 bases, and 10 bases lay between the germline ends. In DNA, the CDR3 is TGTGCCAGCAGTTTATCAGGACCGGATGGCTACACCTTC. Its protein product is CASSLSGPDGYTF.

The CDR3 coding sequence is TGTGCCAGCAGTGAAAGGCGGGGGGACAATTCACCCCTCCACTTT. It yields the protein CASSERRGDNSPLHF. V is TRBV25-1 and J is TRBJ1-6; D might be TRBD1 (5 bases). Trimming stripped 2 bases from V and 7 bases from J, with 12 bases between. Germline loops: CDR1 MGHDK, CDR2 SYGVNS. This CDR3 spans 15 amino acids.

The J gene is TRBJ2-5, the V gene TRBV5-1; 10 bases are shared with TRBD1. The V and J ends lost 4 bases and 6 bases, in that order; junction bases with no gene match: 6. CDR3 length: 14 residues. Per the germline V gene, CDR1 is SGHRS and CDR2 is YFSETQ. The DNA for the CDR3 is TGCGCCAGCAGCCCGGGACAGGGGCGGCAGACCCAGTACTTC. This sequence encodes CASSPGQGRQTQYF.

The chain carries TRBV11-2 and TRBJ1-6; D is unresolved. Germline-derived CDR1 and CDR2 are SGHAT and FQNNGV. V was trimmed by 10 bases and J by 7 bases, leaving 17 bases between them. The CDR3 has 14 amino acids. The CDR3 region is CATSNLGINSPLHF. CDR3 coding DNA: TGTGCCACCTCAAACCTGGGTATCAATTCACCCCTCCACTTT. Full variable domain (rest looked up from reference TRBV11-2 and TRBJ1-6): EAGVAQSPRYKIIEKRQSVAFWCNPISGHATLYWYQQILGQGPKLLIQFQNNGVVDDSQLPKDRFSAERLKGVDSTLKIQPAKLEDSAVYLCATSNLGINSPLHFGNGTRLTVT.